This paragraph covers one T cell receptor (beta chain) sequence. The data derive from a study of cytomegalovirus exposure and HLA in healthy donors. CDR3 length: 13 amino acids. Germline values: CDR1 MGHDK, CDR2 SYGVNS. V shed 6 bases and J shed 9 bases, with 17 bases lying between them. PCR used 60 Vbeta primers and 13 Jbeta primers. This table comes from immunoSEQ multiplex PCR, and its TCRdb copy is limited to in-frame clones, with some not included. The table lists around 50,000 clones. The clonotype comes from a male donor in good health and CMV-seronegative. Sequencing was carried out using PBMCs. The rearrangement uses TRBV25-1 and TRBJ1-2, with D possibly TRBD1 on 6 matching bases. CDR3 region: CASSGQGLGSYTF. The DNA for the CDR3 is TGTGCCAGCAGCGGGCAGGGGCTGGGGAGCTACACCTTC.